This entry lists 13 T cell receptor beta chains sequenced from one sample in a study of cytomegalovirus exposure and HLA in healthy donors. The PCR was carried out with 60 Vbeta primers and 13 Jbeta primers. Repertoires were generated with immunoSEQ multiplex PCR, while TCRdb's copy carries only in-frame clones and drops some. The sample lists 200,000 or so clones, over 75% occurring once. The specimen was PBMCs. The receptors stem from a boy aged 2 to 10 in good health and CMV-seronegative.

The chain combines TRBV19 with TRBJ2-5, with D perhaps TRBD2 (6 bases). This CDR3 contains 12 residues. Between the trimmed V and J ends, which lost 9 bases and 5 bases, there was a span of 13 bases. The germline V gene has CDR1 LNHDA and CDR2 SQIVND (reference sequence). The CDR3, as DNA: TGTGCCAGCTCCGGACGGGGGGAGACCCAGTACTTC. Protein sequence: CASSGRGETQYF.

J is TRBJ2-7 and V is TRBV6-1; 10 bases are shared with TRBD2. CDR1 and CDR2 from the germline V gene are MNHNS and SASEGT. The V gene end was trimmed by 6 bases and the J gene end by 11 bases; junction bases not matched to a gene: 10. This CDR3 contains 13 residues. DNA for the CDR3: TGTGCCAGCAGGGTACCAGCGGGGGGGCCTGAGTACTTC. Its translation: CASRVPAGGPEYF.

The CDR3 DNA reads as TGTGCCAGCAGCACTATTCTGGGGCAGGGAAATGGCTACACCTTC. Translation gives CASSTILGQGNGYTF. The chain couples TRBV4-2 to TRBJ1-2; maybe TRBD1 (5 bases). The germline V gene has CDR1 LGHNA and CDR2 YNFKEQ. The CDR3 is 15 amino acids. The germline V and J ends were trimmed by 5 bases and 6 bases, with 19 bases remaining between them.

This chain uses TRBV27 with TRBJ1-2; D is perhaps TRBD1 (5 bases). Germline CDR1 MNHEY, CDR2 SMNVEV (reference sequence). With 5 bases removed from V and 2 bases from J, the gap between germline ends came to 12 bases. This CDR3 region has 14 residues. Here the CDR3 reads CASSAGHLNYGYTF. CDR3 sequence (DNA): TGTGCCAGCAGTGCGGGGCATTTAAACTATGGCTACACCTTC.

This rearrangement joins TRBV10-3 to TRBJ1-2, with 7 positions matching TRBD1. The V segment lost 4 bases and the J segment 3 bases; nucleotides outside the gene matches: 2. This CDR3 is built from 13 residues. Germline lookup yields CDR1 ENHRY and CDR2 SYGVKD. CDR3 DNA sequence: TGTGCCATCAGTGCAGGGACAGACTATGGCTACACCTTC. Its protein is CAISAGTDYGYTF.

The V gene is TRBV4-1, the J gene TRBJ1-1; 7 nucleotides match TRBD1. The CDR3 runs 16 residues. Trimming cost V 3 bases and J 4 bases; bases outside gene matches: 11. Germline V gene data show CDR1 as MGHRA and CDR2 as YSYEKL. Here the CDR3 DNA reads TGCGCCAGCAGCCAGGGTTGGACAGGATGGAGCACTGAAGCTTTCTTT. Translation: CASSQGWTGWSTEAFF.

V usage is TRBV4-2 and J usage is TRBJ2-7, with 9 bases fitting TRBD2. Germline V lookup: CDR1 LGHNA, CDR2 YNFKEQ. CDR3 size: 16 residues. The V segment lost 3 bases and the J segment 2 bases; nucleotides outside the gene matches: 8. Here the CDR3 DNA reads TGTGCCAGCAGCCACTCCCCTAGCGGGGATCCCTACGAGCAGTACTTC. Encoded protein: CASSHSPSGDPYEQYF.

For the CDR3, the DNA is TGTGCCAGCTCACGACGACCGGGACAGGGGGGATCCGATACGCAGTATTTT. Translating it yields CASSRRPGQGGSDTQYF. The chain uses TRBV18 and TRBJ2-3, with 11 bases matching TRBD1. Germline lookup yields CDR1 KGHSH and CDR2 LQKENI. Trimming took 4 bases from V and 6 from J; bases not matched to a gene: 12. The CDR3 extends over 17 amino acids.

The V and J genes are TRBV5-1 and TRBJ2-3; 8 nucleotides line up with TRBD2. Per germline, CDR1 SGHRS and CDR2 YFSETQ. Germline trimming cut 2 bases from V and 2 bases from J; bases unmatched to any gene: 1. The CDR3 extends over 14 amino acids. CDR3 nucleotide sequence: TGCGCCAGCAGCTTAGCGGGGGACACAGATACGCAGTATTTT. Translating it yields CASSLAGDTDTQYF.

The chain couples TRBV4-1 to TRBJ1-1; tentative D call: TRBD1 (5 bases). CDR3 length: 15 amino acids. The germline V gene encodes CDR1 MGHRA and CDR2 YSYEKL. Trimming pared 1 base from V and 5 bases from J, leaving 14 bases between. CDR3 sequence: CASSQVRGRGTEAFF. The CDR3 nucleotides are TGCGCCAGCAGCCAAGTAAGGGGTCGTGGGACTGAAGCTTTCTTT.

The count of this clone is one. The chain recombines TRBV6-5 with TRBJ1-1; D gene ambiguous. V dropped 2 bases and J dropped 7 bases, with 11 bases sitting between them. Germline V gives CDR1 MNHEY, CDR2 SVGAGI. The CDR3 runs 13 residues. CDR3 coding DNA: TGTGCCAGCAGTTACGGTCAGGCGGGTGAAGCTTTCTTT. Its translation is CASSYGQAGEAFF.

The chain combines TRBV7-9 with TRBJ1-4; TRBD1 matches 7 bases. Per germline, CDR1 SEHNR and CDR2 FQNEAQ (reference sequence). The CDR3 length is 15 residues. V was pared by 6 bases and J by 5 bases, with 9 bases of the junction left unmatched. For the CDR3, the DNA is TGTGCCAGCAGGGAATGGGACAGCCAAAATGAAAAACTGTTTTTT. Amino acids: CASREWDSQNEKLFF.

The V and J genes are TRBV6-1 and TRBJ1-2; no clear D. Trimming took off 6 bases at V and 8 bases at J, with 10 bases between the two ends. Germline V CDR1 and CDR2: MNHNS, SASEGT. This CDR3 is 11 amino acids long. The CDR3 protein is CASSKSGGYTF. Written as DNA, the CDR3 is TGTGCCAGCAGCAAGAGCGGGGGCTACACCTTC.